The 18 T cell receptor beta chains reported below all come from one sample, sequenced in a study of T cells in Graves' hyperthyroidism and ophthalmopathy (dated by TCRdb to the late 2010s). The library was made by multiplex PCR. Reads for this sample came from an Illumina HiSeq 2000. TCR beta CDR3 regions were amplified from RNA transcripts. A first-round RT-PCR of the TCR CDR3 used the HTBI primer set with the Qiagen OneStep RT-PCR kit. Clones were called with MiXCR by TCRdb after fastp trimmed the public reads at Q25, and only in-frame beta chains were retained. Each CDR3 protein appears once, grouped with its most common genes and DNA. The sample table lists about 320,000 distinct CDR3 sequences, roughly 17% of them with a count of one. Around 34% of the sample is in the top ten clones. Source material: blood. The receptors derive from a man younger than 40 with Graves' hyperthyroidism.

A few counts support this clonotype. The gene calls are TRBV20-1 and TRBJ2-2; TRBD2 matches 7 bases. The CDR3 is 16 amino acids. CDR1 and CDR2 (germline): DFQATT, SNEGSKA (reference sequence). J lost 8 bases, V lost 0 bases, and 12 bases had no gene match. CDR3 amino acids: CSARDLSSGDIGELFF. The CDR3 region has the DNA TGCAGTGCTAGAGATTTGTCTAGCGGAGATATTGGGGAGCTGTTTTTT.

This chain uses TRBV14 with TRBJ2-3, with 9 nucleotides matching TRBD1. CDR3 length: 17 amino acids. Germline CDR1 is SGHDN and CDR2 is FVKESK. With 2 bases clipped from V and 1 base from J, the junction kept 7 bases outside the gene matches. CDR3 nucleotide sequence: TGTGCCAGCAGCCAAAACAGGGGGCGTGCTGGCACAGATACGCAGTATTTT. Amino acids: CASSQNRGRAGTDTQYF. The full variable domain, its missing parts supplied by reference TRBV14 and TRBJ2-3, is EAGVTQFPSHSVIEKGQTVTLRCDPISGHDNLYWYRRVMGKEIKFLLHFVKESKQDESGMPNNRFLAERTGGTYSTLKVQPAELEDSGVYFCASSQNRGRAGTDTQYFGPGTRLTVL.

The rearrangement joins TRBV4-3 to TRBJ1-1; D not certain. Germline CDR1 and CDR2: LGHNA and YSLEER. This CDR3 comprises 14 residues. Trimming pared 1 base from V and 0 bases from J, leaving 6 bases between. CDR3 nucleotides: TGCGCCAGCAGCCAAGTAATTGTGAACACTGAAGCTTTCTTT. Translated, it gives CASSQVIVNTEAFF.

Ten or more counts support this clonotype. The chain has TRBV11-2 and TRBJ2-3; 7 bases are shared with TRBD2. The germline V gene has CDR1 SGHAT and CDR2 FQNNGV. This CDR3 comprises 12 residues. J lost 8 bases, V lost 5 bases, and 4 bases had no gene match. The DNA for the CDR3 is TGTGCCAGCAGCCGGGGGGATAGTACGCAGTATTTT. Translated: CASSRGDSTQYF.

In its sample, this clonotype was seen a few times. V and J are TRBV20-1 and TRBJ2-7; TRBD2 matches at 10 bases. The germline V gene encodes CDR1 DFQATT and CDR2 SNEGSKA (reference sequence). The CDR3 sequence is 15 residues long. The trim removed 0 bases at V and 1 base at J, leaving 3 bases unmatched. CDR3 loop: CSARETSGLSYEQYF. Here the CDR3 DNA reads TGCAGTGCTAGAGAGACTAGCGGGTTATCCTACGAGCAGTACTTC.

This clonotype was counted only a few times. The chain combines TRBV7-9 with TRBJ2-7; no reliable D call. Germline CDR1 SEHNR, CDR2 FQNEAQ (reference sequence). V was pared by 5 bases and J by 9 bases, with 20 bases between. The CDR3 loop spans 14 amino acids. CDR3 sequence reads: CASSPAANLVGQYF. As DNA, the CDR3 is TGTGCCAGCAGCCCCGCGGCCAACCTCGTCGGGCAGTACTTC.

This clonotype was recorded many times. The V and J genes are TRBV6-1 and TRBJ2-2; D is ambiguous. V was shortened by 3 bases and J by 7 bases, with 9 bases between the two germline ends. CDR1 is MNHNS, CDR2 SASEGT, per germline. The CDR3 runs to 13 residues. The CDR3 reads CASSEEWGGELFF. The CDR3 DNA reads TGTGCCAGCAGTGAGGAGTGGGGCGGGGAGCTGTTTTTT.

This clonotype was observed at least ten times. This chain uses TRBV2 with TRBJ1-5; D not resolved. Germline CDR1 SNHLY, CDR2 FYNNEI. The CDR3 totals 17 residues. The ends were cut back, 6 bases at V and 9 bases at J, with 27 bases in the middle. The CDR3 loop reads CASRDSGIHTPGPPQHF. In DNA, the CDR3 is TGTGCCAGCAGGGATTCCGGGATCCACACCCCTGGTCCGCCCCAGCATTTT.

This clonotype was observed many times. The chain joins TRBV3-1 to TRBJ2-5, with TRBD2 identical over 14 bases. From germline, CDR1 is LGHDT and CDR2 YNNKEL (reference sequence). This CDR3 has 16 amino acids. After removal of 3 bases from V and 1 base from J, the junction contained 1 base not matched to a gene. CDR3 in DNA: TGTGCCAGCAGCCAGGGACTAGCGGGAGTCCAAGAGACCCAGTACTTC. Translation gives CASSQGLAGVQETQYF.

This clonotype was recorded many times. This chain joins TRBV6-1 and TRBJ1-2; possible D gene TRBD1, 5 bases. CDR1 and CDR2 (germline): MNHNS, SASEGT. Trimming stripped 3 bases from V and 5 bases from J, with 10 bases between. The CDR3 covers 13 residues. CDR3 region: CASSDMGRYGYTF. The CDR3 DNA follows: TGTGCCAGCAGTGATATGGGGCGATATGGCTACACCTTC.

This clonotype was seen ten or more times. The chain has TRBV11-2 and TRBJ2-1; D is unclear. The V and J ends lost 1 base and 4 bases respectively, with 11 bases between them. The CDR3 length is 15 residues. CDR1 and CDR2 from the germline V gene are SGHAT and FQNNGV. The CDR3 protein is CASSLGGKPYNEQFF. CDR3 bases: TGTGCCAGCAGCTTAGGCGGAAAGCCTTACAATGAGCAGTTCTTC.

On this clonotype itself: One end of the junction does not line up with germline, which may come from a read error. This rearrangement joins TRBV12-5 to TRBJ2-1; no firm D call. Germline lookup yields CDR1 LGHNT and CDR2 FRNRAP. The length of the CDR3 is 12 residues. The CDR3 is CASGLGYNDQFF. In DNA, the CDR3 is TGTGCTAGTGGTTTAGGGTACAATGACCAGTTCTTC.

This clonotype has more than one count but fewer than ten. The CDR3 loop reads CASSSGGTVDEQYF. CDR3 coding DNA: TGCGCCAGCAGCTCGGGAGGTACCGTGGACGAGCAGTACTTC. The chain combines TRBV5-1 with TRBJ2-7, with TRBD2 matching over 7 bases. Per germline, CDR1 SGHRS and CDR2 YFSETQ. The V and J ends lost 3 bases and 5 bases, in that order; junction bases with no gene match: 8. The CDR3 totals 14 residues.

This clonotype occurred many times. CDR3 region: CSASPPGAGVGNEQFF. The CDR3 region has the DNA TGCAGTGCTAGTCCCCCGGGAGCGGGAGTGGGCAATGAGCAGTTCTTC. The gene calls are TRBV20-1 and TRBJ2-1; TRBD2 matches 8 bases. Germline V lookup: CDR1 DFQATT, CDR2 SNEGSKA (reference sequence). V was pared by 3 bases and J by 6 bases, with 13 bases of the junction left unmatched. The CDR3 covers 16 residues.

This clonotype was detected many times. This chain links TRBV10-3 with TRBJ2-5, with D maybe TRBD2 (6 bases). CDR1 ENHRY and CDR2 SYGVKD come from the germline V gene. This CDR3 is 14 amino acids long. The V and J ends lost 6 bases and 5 bases respectively, with 16 bases between them. The CDR3 region has the DNA TGTGCCATCAGAGCTAGCGATTCGGGCGAGACCCAGTACTTC. Translation: CAIRASDSGETQYF.

This sequence joins TRBV5-1 and TRBJ2-7, with D unclear. Looked up from germline, CDR1 is SGHRS and CDR2 is YFSETQ. Trimming pared 0 bases from V and 3 bases from J, leaving 13 bases between. The CDR3 totals 15 residues. The CDR3 here is CASSLAKGFVYEQYF. In DNA form, the CDR3 reads TGCGCCAGCAGCTTGGCCAAGGGATTTGTCTACGAGCAGTACTTC.

This clonotype has ten or more counts. This sequence joins TRBV15 and TRBJ2-5; D perhaps matches TRBD1 (5 bases). V shed 0 bases and J shed 5 bases, with 10 bases lying between them. Germline values: CDR1 LNHNV, CDR2 YYDKDF (reference sequence). The length of the CDR3 is 14 residues. In DNA form, the CDR3 reads TGTGCCACCAGCAGAGACAGGGTCGGGGAGACCCAGTACTTC. The encoded protein is CATSRDRVGETQYF.

V gene TRBV3-1 combines with J gene TRBJ2-7; TRBD1 agrees at 7 bases. Germline assignment: CDR1 LGHDT and CDR2 YNNKEL (reference sequence). Unmatched junction bases numbered 6, after V lost 4 bases and J lost 6 bases. CDR3 length equals 13 residues. CDR3 loop: CASSPRDRVEQYF. CDR3 in DNA: TGTGCCAGCAGCCCCCGCGACAGGGTCGAGCAGTACTTC.